Listed here are 15 T cell receptor beta chains from one sample, sequenced in a study of shared clonotypes between healthy human individuals. The repertoire was sequenced with immunoSEQ multiplex PCR; TCRdb's copy has only in-frame clones and lacks some. The sample records approximately 2.4 million clones, nearly 97% being singletons. The specimen sequenced was naive CD4+ T cells sorted from blood. Regarding subset: CD45RA+ positively selected. The origin of the receptors is a young man in good health.

The chain uses TRBV10-3 and TRBJ2-7; TRBD2 aligns across 7 bases. J gave up 0 bases and V 0 bases, and 5 bases lay outside the gene matches. CDR1 and CDR2 from the germline V gene are ENHRY and SYGVKD. The CDR3 runs 16 residues. The CDR3 spells CAISESGGISSYEQYF. The CDR3 coding sequence is TGTGCCATCAGTGAGTCGGGAGGGATCAGCTCCTACGAGCAGTACTTC.

Regarding this clone: A read error may produce the germline difference seen at one junction end. The chain carries TRBV6-1 and TRBJ1-2; D is ambiguous. In germline, CDR1 is MNHNS, CDR2 SASEGT. The CDR3 has 12 residues. The CDR3 sequence is CASSEELRSRFF. In DNA, the CDR3 is TGTGCCAGCAGTGAAGAGCTTAGGAGTAGGTTCTTC.

This sequence joins TRBV6-6 and TRBJ1-5, with TRBD1 as a possible D gene (6 bases). This CDR3 has 15 amino acids. V was trimmed by 0 bases and J by 5 bases, leaving 11 bases between them. The germline gives CDR1 MNHNY, CDR2 SVGAGI (reference sequence). The CDR3 nucleotides are TGTGCCAGCAGTTACTCCGTAACAGGGTATCAGCCCCAGCATTTT. This codes for CASSYSVTGYQPQHF.

The V gene is TRBV25-1, the J gene TRBJ2-7; no clear D gene. Trimming shortened V by 6 bases and J by 3 bases, and 12 bases separated the two germline ends. CDR1 MGHDK and CDR2 SYGVNS come from the germline V gene. This CDR3 is 13 amino acids long. Here the CDR3 reads CASSTVMDYEQYF. CDR3 in DNA: TGTGCCAGCAGCACAGTCATGGACTACGAGCAGTACTTC.

The chain carries TRBV5-1 and TRBJ2-7, with 9 bases lining up with TRBD2. After removal of 0 bases from V and 2 bases from J, the junction contained 6 bases not matched to a gene. Germline V lookup: CDR1 SGHRS, CDR2 YFSETQ. The CDR3 length is 16 residues. This chain's CDR3 is CASSLVNERGAYEQYF. CDR3 sequence (DNA): TGCGCCAGCAGCTTGGTTAATGAGCGGGGGGCCTACGAGCAGTACTTC. The full variable domain, with the rest looked up from reference TRBV5-1 and TRBJ2-7, is KAGVTQTPRYLIKTRGQQVTLSCSPISGHRSVSWYQQTPGQGLQFLFEYFSETQRNKGNFPGRFSGRQFSNSRSEMNVSTLELGDSALYLCASSLVNERGAYEQYFGPGTRLTVT.

The chain uses TRBV5-6 and TRBJ1-3, with D perhaps matching TRBD1 (6 bases). CDR3 size: 15 residues. V was clipped by 1 base and J by 2 bases, with 10 bases between them. Germline lookup yields CDR1 SGHDT and CDR2 YYEEEE. In DNA, the CDR3 is TGTGCCAGCAGCTTGCTGGCAGGGGCTGGAAACACCATATATTTT. It yields the protein CASSLLAGAGNTIYF.

V gene TRBV5-1 combines with J gene TRBJ2-1; weak D call: TRBD1 (6 bases). V dropped 0 bases and J dropped 9 bases, with 13 bases sitting between them. Germline CDR1 and CDR2: SGHRS and YFSETQ. This CDR3 is 14 amino acids long. DNA of the CDR3: TGCGCCAGCAGCTTGGGACAGGCCCGGAGTGAGCAGTTCTTC. Protein: CASSLGQARSEQFF.

The chain joins TRBV5-4 to TRBJ1-1; 7 bases are shared with TRBD1. Germline loops: CDR1 SGHNT, CDR2 YYREEE (reference sequence). V was clipped by 0 bases and J by 4 bases; unmatched bases: 6. This CDR3 has 15 amino acids. The CDR3 spells CASSLAGGERTEAFF. DNA for the CDR3: TGTGCCAGCAGCTTGGCAGGGGGAGAGCGCACTGAAGCTTTCTTT.

V is TRBV13 and J is TRBJ1-3, with 9 nucleotides matching TRBD1. V gave up 5 bases and J gave up 2 bases; unmatched junction bases: 4. This CDR3 is 15 amino acids long. From germline, CDR1 is PRHDT and CDR2 FYEKMQ (reference sequence). CDR3 in amino acids: CASSTRQGAGNTIYF. CDR3 nucleotide sequence: TGTGCCAGCAGCACCAGACAGGGGGCTGGAAACACCATATATTTT. Filled out from reference TRBV13 and TRBJ1-3, the complete variable domain reads AAGVIQSPRHLIKEKRETATLKCYPIPRHDTVYWYQQGPGQDPQFLISFYEKMQSDKGSIPDRFSAQQFSDYHSELNMSSLELGDSALYFCASSTRQGAGNTIYFGEGSWLTVV.

J is TRBJ2-7 and V is TRBV6-6, with 9 bases matching TRBD2. J was trimmed by 2 bases and V by 8 bases; bases with no gene match: 1. Germline V CDR1 and CDR2: MNHNY, SVGAGI (reference sequence). This CDR3 comprises 12 residues. CDR3 in amino acids: CASAGGPYEQYF. CDR3 bases: TGTGCCAGCGCGGGAGGGCCCTACGAGCAGTACTTC.

This clone showed up just once. This sequence joins TRBV2 and TRBJ2-3, with TRBD1 identical over 7 bases. CDR1 is SNHLY and CDR2 is FYNNEI in the germline V gene. V shed 4 bases, J shed 4 bases, and the junction held 8 bases outside the gene matches. The CDR3 runs 15 residues. In DNA, the CDR3 is TGTGCCAGCAGTGGGGGTCAGGGGGACCCAGATACGCAGTATTTT. The encoded protein is CASSGGQGDPDTQYF.

V gene TRBV6-5 combines with J gene TRBJ2-7, with D maybe TRBD1 (6 bases). This CDR3 contains 14 residues. V was pared by 0 bases and J by 3 bases, with 9 bases between. Germline loops: CDR1 MNHEY, CDR2 SVGAGI. For the CDR3, the DNA is TGTGCCAGCAGTTACTCGGGACAAGTCTACGAGCAGTACTTC. Encoded protein: CASSYSGQVYEQYF.

The chain recombines TRBV18 with TRBJ2-2, with D possibly matching TRBD2 (6 bases). CDR1 KGHSH and CDR2 LQKENI come from the germline V gene. V lost 8 bases to trimming and J lost 5 bases, with 18 bases between them. The CDR3 covers 15 residues. This CDR3 reads CASGGPIRITGELFF. The CDR3 bases are TGTGCCAGCGGAGGGCCGATACGCATAACCGGGGAGCTGTTTTTT.

CDR3 DNA: TGTGCCAGCAGCTTAAGGAGACTTGCGGGACACCACGAGCAGTACTTC. Residues: CASSLRRLAGHHEQYF. This rearrangement joins TRBV13 to TRBJ2-7; the D call may be TRBD1 or TRBD2 (6 bases each). CDR1 and CDR2 (germline): PRHDT, FYEKMQ (reference sequence). The length of the CDR3 is 16 residues. The V and J ends lost 2 bases and 5 bases respectively, with 19 bases between them.

This sequence joins TRBV6-6 and TRBJ1-5; 9 nucleotides line up with TRBD1. CDR3 length: 15 residues. CDR1 and CDR2 from the germline V gene are MNHNY and SVGAGI (reference sequence). V shed 2 bases, J shed 2 bases, and the junction held 1 base outside the gene matches. The CDR3 coding sequence is TGTGCCAGCAGTTACAGACAGGGGGGCAATCAGCCCCAGCATTTT. It yields the protein CASSYRQGGNQPQHF.